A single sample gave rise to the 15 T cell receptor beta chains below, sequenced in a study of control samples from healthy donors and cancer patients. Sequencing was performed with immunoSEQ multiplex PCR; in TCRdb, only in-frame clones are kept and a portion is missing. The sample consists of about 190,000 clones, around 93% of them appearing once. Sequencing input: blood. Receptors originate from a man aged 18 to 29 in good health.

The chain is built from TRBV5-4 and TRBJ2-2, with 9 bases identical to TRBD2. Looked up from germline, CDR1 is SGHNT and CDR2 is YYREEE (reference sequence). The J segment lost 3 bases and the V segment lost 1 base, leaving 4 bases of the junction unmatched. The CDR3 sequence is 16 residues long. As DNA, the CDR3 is TGTGCCAGCAGCTTGTGGGGACTAGCAGACACCGGGGAGCTGTTTTTT. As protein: CASSLWGLADTGELFF.

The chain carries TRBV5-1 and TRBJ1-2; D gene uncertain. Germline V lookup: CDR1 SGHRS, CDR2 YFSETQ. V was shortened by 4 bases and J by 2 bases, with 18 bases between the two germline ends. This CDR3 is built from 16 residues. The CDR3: CASSPHYSGRNYGYTF. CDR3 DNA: TGCGCCAGCAGCCCCCATTATTCCGGGAGAAACTATGGCTACACCTTC.

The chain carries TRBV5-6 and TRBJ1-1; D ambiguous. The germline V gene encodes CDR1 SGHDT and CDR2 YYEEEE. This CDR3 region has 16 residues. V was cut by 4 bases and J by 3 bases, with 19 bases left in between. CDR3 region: CASSLLGSALYTEAFF. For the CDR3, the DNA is TGTGCCAGCAGCCTCCTGGGGTCGGCCCTTTACACTGAAGCTTTCTTT.

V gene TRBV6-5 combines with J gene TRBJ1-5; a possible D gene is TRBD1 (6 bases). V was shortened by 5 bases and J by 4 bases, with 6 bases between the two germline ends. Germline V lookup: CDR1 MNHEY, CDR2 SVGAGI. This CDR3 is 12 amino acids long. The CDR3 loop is CASSTGNQPQHF. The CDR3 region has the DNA TGTGCCAGCAGTACAGGGAATCAGCCCCAGCATTTT.

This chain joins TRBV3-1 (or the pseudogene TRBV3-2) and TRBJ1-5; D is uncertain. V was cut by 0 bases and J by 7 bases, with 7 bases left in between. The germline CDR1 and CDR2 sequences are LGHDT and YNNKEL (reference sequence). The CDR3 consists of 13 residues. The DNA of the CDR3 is TGTGCCAGCAGCCAAGAAATGTCCCAGCCCCAGCATTTT. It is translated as CASSQEMSQPQHF.

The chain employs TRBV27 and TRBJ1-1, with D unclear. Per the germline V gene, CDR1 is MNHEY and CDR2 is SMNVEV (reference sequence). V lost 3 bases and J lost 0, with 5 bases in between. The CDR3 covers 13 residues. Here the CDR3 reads CASSLMLNTEAFF. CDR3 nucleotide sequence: TGTGCCAGCAGTTTGATGTTGAACACTGAAGCTTTCTTT.

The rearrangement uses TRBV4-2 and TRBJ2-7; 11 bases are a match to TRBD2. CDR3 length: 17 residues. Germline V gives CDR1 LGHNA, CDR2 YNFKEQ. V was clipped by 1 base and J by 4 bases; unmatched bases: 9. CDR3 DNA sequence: TGTGCCAGCAGCCAAGGATTCACTAGCGGGGGCCTTTACGAGCAGTACTTC. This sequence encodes CASSQGFTSGGLYEQYF.

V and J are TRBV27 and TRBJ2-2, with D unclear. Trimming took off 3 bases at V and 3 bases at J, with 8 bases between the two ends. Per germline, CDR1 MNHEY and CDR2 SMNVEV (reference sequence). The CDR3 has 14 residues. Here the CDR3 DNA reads TGTGCCAGCAGTTTGGACCTTTACACCGGGGAGCTGTTTTTT. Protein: CASSLDLYTGELFF.

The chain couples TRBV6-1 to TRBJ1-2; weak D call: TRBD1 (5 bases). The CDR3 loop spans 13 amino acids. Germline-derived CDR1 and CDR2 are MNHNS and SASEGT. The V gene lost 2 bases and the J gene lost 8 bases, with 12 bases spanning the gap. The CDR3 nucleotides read TGTGCCAGCAGTGAACAGGTTCAGGGAGGCTACACCTTC. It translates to CASSEQVQGGYTF.

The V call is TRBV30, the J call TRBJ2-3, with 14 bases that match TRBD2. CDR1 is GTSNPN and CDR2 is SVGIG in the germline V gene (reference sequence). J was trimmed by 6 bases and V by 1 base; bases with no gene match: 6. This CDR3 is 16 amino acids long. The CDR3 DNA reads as TGTGCCTGGAGTGCCGGACTAGCGGGGGGCCACGATACGCAGTATTTT. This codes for CAWSAGLAGGHDTQYF.

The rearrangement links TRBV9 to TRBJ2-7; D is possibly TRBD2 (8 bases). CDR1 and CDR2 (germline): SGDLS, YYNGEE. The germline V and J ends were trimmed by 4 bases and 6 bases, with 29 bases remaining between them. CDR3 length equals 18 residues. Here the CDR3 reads CASSPPHADGLAGGEQYF. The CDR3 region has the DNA TGTGCCAGCAGCCCGCCTCACGCCGACGGACTAGCAGGGGGCGAGCAGTACTTC.

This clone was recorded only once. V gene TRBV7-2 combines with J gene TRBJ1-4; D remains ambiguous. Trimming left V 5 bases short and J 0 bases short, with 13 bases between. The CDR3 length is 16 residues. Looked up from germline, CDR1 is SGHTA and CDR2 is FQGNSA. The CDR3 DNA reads TGTGCCAGCAGCCCTTCGGTGGGAGCAACTAATGAAAAACTGTTTTTT. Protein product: CASSPSVGATNEKLFF.

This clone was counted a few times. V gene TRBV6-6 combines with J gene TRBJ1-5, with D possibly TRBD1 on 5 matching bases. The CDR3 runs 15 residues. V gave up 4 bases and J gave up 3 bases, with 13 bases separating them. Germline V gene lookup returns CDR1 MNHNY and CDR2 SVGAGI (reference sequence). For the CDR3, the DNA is TGTGCCAGCAGTTCGGGGCTGATCCTCAATCAGCCCCAGCATTTT. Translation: CASSSGLILNQPQHF.

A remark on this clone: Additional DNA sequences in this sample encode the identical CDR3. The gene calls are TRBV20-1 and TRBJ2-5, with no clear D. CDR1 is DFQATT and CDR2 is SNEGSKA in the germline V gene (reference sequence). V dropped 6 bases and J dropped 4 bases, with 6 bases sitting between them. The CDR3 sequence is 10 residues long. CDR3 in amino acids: CSAPLETQYF. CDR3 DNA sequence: TGCAGTGCACCTCTAGAGACCCAGTACTTC.

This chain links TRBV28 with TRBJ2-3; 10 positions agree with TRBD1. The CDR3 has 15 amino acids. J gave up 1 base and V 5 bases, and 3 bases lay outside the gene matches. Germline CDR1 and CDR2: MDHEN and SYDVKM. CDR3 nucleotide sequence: TGTGCCAGCAGTCTGGGGACAGGGGGCACAGATACGCAGTATTTT. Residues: CASSLGTGGTDTQYF.